What follows are 32 T cell receptor beta chains derived from one specimen sequenced in a study of T cell repertoires in cytomegalovirus infection. MiXCR, run by TCRdb on the reads, gives a single entry per CDR3 protein. The sample contains approximately 1,000,000 distinct CDR3 sequences, 31% of which appear only once. Their recognized antigens are unknown. The source was cultured CD8+ T cells from PBMCs, collected from culture after CMV antigen stimulation. The receptors stem from a human donor in good health (CMV status not recorded). Some clones in this sample may be carry-over from other donors' samples.

Comments on this clonotype: A junction boundary mismatches the germline segment, possibly from a read error. For the CDR3, the DNA is TGTGCCAGCAGCTTGGCCCCCCCCGCGGGGACAGGGATATACAATGAGCAGTTCTTC. It yields the protein CASSLAPPAGTGIYNEQFF. The chain combines TRBV5-3 with TRBJ2-1, with TRBD1 matching 9 bases. TRBV5-3 is an ORF; its function is uncertain. The CDR3 loop spans 19 amino acids.

This clonotype was recorded a few times. V gene TRBV7-6 combines with J gene TRBJ1-2; D unresolved. The CDR3 sequence is 13 residues long. The germline CDR1 and CDR2 sequences are SGHVS and FNYEAQ. V was shortened by 1 base and J by 6 bases, with 9 bases between the two germline ends. CDR3 region: CASSLERGHGYTF. The CDR3, as DNA: TGTGCCAGCAGCTTAGAGAGAGGGCATGGCTACACCTTC. The complete variable domain, with remaining parts taken from reference TRBV7-6 and TRBJ1-2, reads GAGVSQSPRYKVTKRGQDVALRCDPISGHVSLYWYRQALGQGPEFLTYFNYEAQQDKSGLPNDRFSAERPEGSISTLTIQRTEQRDSAMYRCASSLERGHGYTFGSGTRLTVV.

The rearrangement links TRBV6-5 to TRBJ2-3, with D unresolved. Germline V gene sequence: CDR1 MNHEY, CDR2 SVGAGI. Deletions cut 4 bases from V and 3 bases from J, with 14 bases between. The CDR3 extends over 15 amino acids. For the CDR3, the DNA is TGTGCCAGCAGTTGGAGCATCGGTGTAACAGATACGCAGTATTTT. Protein product: CASSWSIGVTDTQYF.

Many counts were recorded for this clonotype. This sequence joins TRBV11-3 and TRBJ1-1; D gene ambiguous. Trimming removed 6 bases from V and 4 bases from J, with 12 bases in between. CDR1 is SGHNT and CDR2 is YENEEA in the germline V gene. The CDR3 covers 13 residues. CDR3 sequence (DNA): TGTGCCAGCAGTCCGCGGGGAGGCACTGAAGCTTTCTTT. As protein: CASSPRGGTEAFF.

The CDR3 coding sequence is TGTGCCAGCAGCCAAGAGGAAAGGGCCGCTGAAGCTTTCTTT. This translates into CASSQEERAAEAFF. The rearrangement uses TRBV4-2 and TRBJ1-1; D unresolved. V was cut by 0 bases and J by 6 bases, with 11 bases left in between. The CDR3 sequence is 14 residues long. Germline V gene sequence: CDR1 LGHNA, CDR2 YNFKEQ.

The chain joins TRBV6-8 to TRBJ2-5, with 10 bases matching TRBD1. This CDR3 is built from 15 residues. In germline, CDR1 is MNHGY, CDR2 SAAAGT. The trim removed 2 bases at V and 3 bases at J, leaving 3 bases unmatched. CDR3 DNA sequence: TGTGCCAGCAGTTACGTCGGACAGGGGGAAGAGACCCAGTACTTC. Its translation is CASSYVGQGEETQYF.

The chain recombines TRBV7-8 with TRBJ2-2; D remains ambiguous. The CDR3 contains 13 residues. Germline V gene sequence: CDR1 SGHVS, CDR2 FQNEAQ. V was trimmed by 8 bases and J by 0 bases, leaving 7 bases between them. The DNA for the CDR3 is TGTGCCAGCCTTCGGTCGAACACCGGGGAGCTGTTTTTT. Amino acid sequence: CASLRSNTGELFF.

V usage is TRBV7-9 and J usage is TRBJ2-1, with 7 positions matching TRBD1. Germline lookup yields CDR1 SEHNR and CDR2 FQNEAQ (reference sequence). Trimming at V came to 0 bases and at J to 9 bases, leaving 5 bases not matched to a gene. The CDR3 spans 14 residues. CDR3 sequence: CASSLAGTASEQFF. The CDR3 coding sequence is TGTGCCAGCAGCTTAGCCGGGACAGCAAGTGAGCAGTTCTTC.

This chain connects TRBV10-3 to TRBJ1-4; TRBD1 is a possible D gene (5 bases). Germline CDR1 reads ENHRY; CDR2 reads SYGVKD. Between the trimmed V and J ends, which lost 2 bases and 7 bases, there was a span of 17 bases. CDR3 length: 16 amino acids. The CDR3 protein is CAISETPGTAGEKLFF. CDR3 DNA sequence: TGTGCCATCAGTGAGACCCCCGGGACGGCTGGTGAAAAACTGTTTTTT.

The sample holds a few counts of this clonotype. V usage is TRBV6-5 and J usage is TRBJ1-2; TRBD1 is a possible D gene (5 bases). This CDR3 is built from 16 residues. V was pared by 6 bases and J by 8 bases, with 25 bases between. Germline CDR1 and CDR2: MNHEY and SVGAGI. In DNA form, the CDR3 reads TGTGCCAGCAGCAGCTCTTTTAGGACATTCCAGGAAGGCTACACCTTC. Translating it yields CASSSSFRTFQEGYTF.

The chain is built from TRBV6-5 and TRBJ2-5; possibly TRBD1 for D (5 bases). Germline CDR1 MNHEY, CDR2 SVGAGI. There are 12 residues in the CDR3. Trimming stripped 10 bases from V and 2 bases from J, with 11 bases between. CDR3 loop: CATKAGQETQYF. The DNA of the CDR3 is TGTGCCACCAAGGCAGGGCAAGAGACCCAGTACTTC.

This clonotype was detected a few times. The rearrangement uses TRBV7-8 and TRBJ1-3; D is unresolved. There are 16 residues in the CDR3. The germline V gene has CDR1 SGHVS and CDR2 FQNEAQ. The V gene lost 3 bases and the J gene lost 0 bases, with 12 bases spanning the gap. CDR3 protein: CASSFSLGNSGNTIYF. As DNA, the CDR3 is TGTGCCAGCAGCTTTTCCCTGGGGAACTCTGGAAACACCATATATTTT.

This clonotype occurred a few times. This chain links TRBV4-1 with TRBJ1-2; unclear D gene. This CDR3 is built from 15 residues. V was cut by 1 base and J by 2 bases, with 11 bases left in between. The germline CDR1 and CDR2 sequences are MGHRA and YSYEKL. Here the CDR3 reads CASSQGRGPNYGYTF. Written as DNA, the CDR3 is TGCGCCAGCAGCCAAGGGCGAGGGCCCAACTATGGCTACACCTTC.

In this sample, this clonotype turned up a few times. This chain joins TRBV27 and TRBJ2-4, with D tentatively TRBD1 (5 bases). This CDR3 contains 15 residues. V lost 7 bases, J lost 0 bases, and 13 bases lay in between. Germline V gene data show CDR1 as MNHEY and CDR2 as SMNVEV (reference sequence). The CDR3 is CASTPGSVAKNIQYF. CDR3 nucleotides: TGTGCCAGCACCCCAGGGTCCGTAGCCAAAAACATTCAGTACTTC.

The chain joins TRBV4-1 to TRBJ1-1, with TRBD1 matching over 8 bases. The CDR3 is 15 residues long. Germline CDR1 MGHRA, CDR2 YSYEKL. V was pared by 3 bases and J by 10 bases, with 13 bases of the junction left unmatched. As DNA, the CDR3 is TGCGCCAGCAGCCAGGAGCCAGGGGGCGCGGTAGGAGCTTTCTTT. Translation gives CASSQEPGGAVGAFF.

The sample holds one count of this clonotype. This could be a read error, since a much larger clone is one nucleotide away. The rearrangement uses TRBV7-2 and TRBJ1-2; 9 nucleotides line up with TRBD1. This CDR3 spans 15 amino acids. Germline assignment: CDR1 SGHTA and CDR2 FQGNSA. The DNA of the CDR3 is TGTGCCAACAGCTTAGCGCCAAGGGACAGGGAAGGCTACACCTTC. It yields the protein CANSLAPRDREGYTF.

As to this clonotype: A much larger clonotype is one base distant, so this may be a read error. CDR3 loop: CACSLAREEDYGYTF. The DNA of the CDR3 is TGTGCCTGCAGCTTGGCTCGCGAGGAGGACTATGGCTACACCTTC. J is TRBJ1-2 and V is TRBV5-3; D not resolved. TRBV5-3 is an ORF for which the function is uncertain. The CDR3 is 15 residues long. V was pared by 10 bases and J by 3 bases, with 22 bases between.

This clonotype was detected a few times. The chain joins TRBV7-9 to TRBJ1-1, with D hard to call. V was trimmed by 7 bases and J by 0 bases, leaving 12 bases between them. Looked up from germline, CDR1 is SEHNR and CDR2 is FQNEAQ (reference sequence). The CDR3 length is 14 residues. CDR3 in DNA: TGTGCCAGCACCCCGCCGATCGTGAACACTGAAGCTTTCTTT. Its protein product is CASTPPIVNTEAFF.

This clonotype was found a few times. The V gene is TRBV5-5, the J gene TRBJ2-1; possible D gene TRBD2, 6 bases. CDR1 and CDR2 from the germline V gene are SGHKS and YYEKEE (reference sequence). The CDR3 spans 14 residues. V was shortened by 2 bases and J by 4 bases, with 10 bases between the two germline ends. As DNA, the CDR3 is TGTGCCAGCAGCTTAACTAGCAGATACAATGAGCAGTTCTTC. Protein product: CASSLTSRYNEQFF.

The table lists this clonotype with many counts. The chain couples TRBV7-8 to TRBJ2-7, with 8 bases aligning to TRBD1. V gave up 4 bases and J gave up 6 bases; unmatched junction bases: 5. Germline V gene data show CDR1 as SGHVS and CDR2 as FQNEAQ. This CDR3 is built from 13 residues. The CDR3 DNA reads as TGTGCCAGCAGCTCGGGACAGGTAATCGAGCAGTACTTC. The encoded protein is CASSSGQVIEQYF.

Remarks on this clonotype: Its ends do not fully match the called genes, so a read error is possible. The chain combines TRBV5-6 with TRBJ2-1, with D perhaps matching TRBD2 (7 bases). The CDR3 contains 15 residues. Germline V lookup: CDR1 SGHDT, CDR2 YYEEEE. CDR3 in amino acids: CASSLGGGSYNVQFF. Here the CDR3 DNA reads TGTGCCAGCAGCTTGGGGGGGGGCTCCTACAATGTGCAGTTCTTC.

This sequence joins TRBV11-2 and TRBJ2-5; D possibly uses TRBD1 or TRBD2 (7 bases each). The CDR3 is 15 amino acids. Germline loops: CDR1 SGHAT, CDR2 FQNNGV. Deletions cut 6 bases from V and 5 bases from J, with 19 bases between. The CDR3 loop reads CASRIEARGGETQYF. The CDR3 DNA follows: TGTGCCAGCAGGATAGAGGCCAGGGGGGGGGAGACCCAGTACTTC. The full variable domain, in which reference TRBV11-2 and TRBJ2-5 provide the parts outside the CDR3, is EAGVAQSPRYKIIEKRQSVAFWCNPISGHATLYWYQQILGQGPKLLIQFQNNGVVDDSQLPKDRFSAERLKGVDSTLKIQPAKLEDSAVYLCASRIEARGGETQYFGPGTRLLVL.

This clonotype turned up a few times. CDR3 bases: TGTGCCAGCTCACCGAATCAGCGGGGGGTTAAAAACATTCAGTACTTC. This gives the protein CASSPNQRGVKNIQYF. The chain links TRBV18 to TRBJ2-4; 9 bases line up with TRBD2. Germline V gene data show CDR1 as KGHSH and CDR2 as LQKENI. J gave up 4 bases and V 3 bases, and 7 bases lay outside the gene matches. The length of the CDR3 is 16 residues.

The chain combines TRBV6-5 with TRBJ1-1; tentative D call: TRBD1 (5 bases). The CDR3 consists of 14 residues. V gave up 2 bases and J gave up 3 bases, with 10 bases separating them. Germline V gene lookup returns CDR1 MNHEY and CDR2 SVGAGI. Written as DNA, the CDR3 is TGTGCCAGCAGTTACAGGGGCAGCTACACTGAAGCTTTCTTT. It specifies CASSYRGSYTEAFF.

This clonotype came up once. The chain uses TRBV12-3 or TRBV12-4 and TRBJ1-5; D ambiguous. V lost 6 bases and J 6 bases, leaving 9 bases between the germline ends. This CDR3 is 12 amino acids long. As DNA, the CDR3 is TGTGCCAGCAGCCTGACCCTTCAGCCCCAGCATTTT. As protein: CASSLTLQPQHF.

This clonotype was recorded many times. The chain employs TRBV6-2 or TRBV6-3 and TRBJ2-1; no definite D call. Germline V CDR1 and CDR2: MNHEY, SVGEGT. Trimming removed 4 bases from V and 4 bases from J, with 8 bases in between. The CDR3 contains 13 residues. The chain's CDR3 is CASSSNSYNEQFF. The CDR3 DNA sequence: TGTGCCAGCAGTTCTAACAGTTACAATGAGCAGTTCTTC.

This clonotype was counted only a few times. The chain links TRBV11-2 to TRBJ1-6; the D is unclear. V was shortened by 4 bases and J by 9 bases, with 16 bases between the two germline ends. The length of the CDR3 is 15 residues. Per the germline V gene, CDR1 is SGHAT and CDR2 is FQNNGV. In DNA, the CDR3 is TGTGCCAGCAGCTCACGGACTGAAGGACTTTCACCCCTCCACTTT. Its protein is CASSSRTEGLSPLHF.

The chain couples TRBV7-9 to TRBJ2-1; perhaps D is TRBD1 or TRBD2 (5 bases each). Germline V gene sequence: CDR1 SEHNR, CDR2 FQNEAQ (reference sequence). V lost 7 bases and J 10 bases, leaving 14 bases between the germline ends. The CDR3 covers 12 residues. The CDR3 nucleotides are TGTGCCAGCAACCTCGATGGGACCGAGCAGTTCTTC. Protein product: CASNLDGTEQFF. Full variable domain (outside the CDR3, taken from reference TRBV7-9 and TRBJ2-1): DTGVSQNPRHKITKRGQNVTFRCDPISEHNRLYWYRQTLGQGPEFLTYFQNEAQLEKSRLLSDRFSAERPKGSFSTLEIQRTEQGDSAMYLCASNLDGTEQFFGPGTRLTVL.

This clonotype turned up a few times. A much larger clone differs by one base, so this may be a read error. In nucleotides, the CDR3 is TGTGCCAGCAGCTCTCCGGGACAGGGGCACTACAATGAGCAGTTCTTC. Amino acid sequence: CASSSPGQGHYNEQFF. The chain has TRBV11-2 and TRBJ2-1; 10 bases agree with TRBD1. The V gene's germline CDR1 is SGHAT and CDR2 FQNNGV. The CDR3 is 16 amino acids. Trimming cost V 4 bases and J 3 bases; bases outside gene matches: 6. The full variable domain, in which reference TRBV11-2 and TRBJ2-1 provide the parts outside the CDR3, is EAGVAQSPRYKIIEKRQSVAFWCNPISGHATLYWYQQILGQGPKLLIQFQNNGVVDDSQLPKDRFSAERLKGVDSTLKIQPAKLEDSAVYLCASSSPGQGHYNEQFFGPGTRLTVL.

The rearrangement links TRBV18 to TRBJ1-4; possible D gene TRBD1, 6 bases. This CDR3 region has 16 residues. The V gene lost 6 bases and the J gene lost 5 bases, with 19 bases spanning the gap. The germline CDR1 and CDR2 sequences are KGHSH and LQKENI. The CDR3 nucleotides read TGTGCCAGCTCTCCTACCGAGGGACAAGAGAATGAAAAACTGTTTTTT. As protein: CASSPTEGQENEKLFF.

This clonotype was seen only once. A much larger clone differs from this one at a single base, so this may be a read error. This sequence joins TRBV19 and TRBJ1-5; 7 bases line up with TRBD1. Per germline, CDR1 LNHDA and CDR2 SQIVND (reference sequence). This CDR3 spans 14 amino acids. CDR3 region: CASNIGQGNQPQHF. In nucleotides, the CDR3 is TGTGCCAGTAATATAGGACAGGGCAATCAGCCCCAGCATTTT.

V and J are TRBV4-1 and TRBJ1-2; no reliable D call. Germline CDR1 MGHRA, CDR2 YSYEKL. The CDR3 extends over 14 amino acids. V was pared by 1 base and J by 1 base, with 7 bases between. CDR3 amino acids: CASSQVTSNYGYTF. CDR3 DNA sequence: TGCGCCAGCAGCCAAGTTACCAGTAACTATGGCTACACCTTC.